This T cell receptor (beta chain) comes out of a study of blood T cell repertoires in COVID-19 (dated by TCRdb to 2018 to 2020). Study-level background: Collaborator samples came from the United States, Italy and Spain and covered acute and convalescent phases of COVID-19. The material from the prospective study consisted of cDNA or gDNA derived from T cells, B-cell-depleted T cells, or PBMCs. Subjects who had been exposed to COVID-19, were actively infected with it, or had recovered from it provided the deeply sampled blood TCRbeta repertoires that made up the dataset. The repertoires were released in a freely available public database intended as a resource for research on the immune response to SARS-CoV-2. Samples came from the ongoing ImmuneRACE study (first 160 participants) plus 1,254 subjects from 6 global collaborators. Sample metadata almost always included a de-identified subject ID, COVID-19 status, age in years and sex. HLA class I and class II types, where available, came from metadata supplied by the sample provider rather than from assay-based typing.

Each collaborating institution followed its own protocols to collect whole blood in K2EDTA tubes. For TCRbeta analysis, collaborators shipped samples in one of three forms: frozen whole blood, isolated PBMCs, or DNA extracted from either of those sample types. The immunoSEQ Assay, a bias-controlled multiplex PCR, was used to amplify TCRbeta CDR3 regions from genomic DNA. Regarding the original processing steps: Nucleated cell counts per sample were estimated from amplification of reference gene primers within the assay. Sequence reads were collapsed and filtered to measure the absolute abundance of every unique TCRbeta CDR3 rearrangement. For each sample, productive Simpson clonality was calculated as the square root of Simpson's diversity index across productive rearrangements. TCRdb holds this immuneACCESS table with in-frame rearrangements only. Some clones are missing; in checked studies, unresolved V genes explain under half, and the rest has no known cause. That table is the source of V, J and clone size, and D and trimming were worked out from the DNA. Across this sample there are more than 85,000 clones, with 81% seen only once. The top ten clones comprise under 40% of the sample.

Overall study results and their limits: Clinical and demographic metadata were provided uncurated, with the amount varying by source and participant.

The CDR3 runs 19 residues from the cysteine to the phenylalanine. CDR3 DNA only is kept here, 57 bases in frame from base 1. The germline V gene (reference sequence) yields SEHNR for CDR1 and FQNEAQ for CDR2. The junction shows trimming of 5 bases on V and 0 bases on J, plus 25 bases between the germline ends. Of note for this clone: No antigen is known for it. No quality values exist for individual bases; no much larger clone is one base distant.

The receptor's source is a man aged 80 or over with acute or convalescent COVID-19. Sample: peripheral blood. The rearrangement joined TRBV7-9 to TRBJ1-1, with the identity of the D gene unclear. The CDR3 reads CASSPLARYIPGMNTEAFF. The DNA sequence reads TGTGCCAGCAGCCCCCTTGCTAGGTACATCCCGGGAATGAACACTGAAGCTTTCTTT.